The TCR beta chain under discussion was sequenced for a study of T cell responses to AZD1222 COVID-19 vaccine. To note about this clone: Antigen specificity is unknown.

Some clones are missing from TCRdb's copy, which holds only in-frame ones; the method was immunoSEQ multiplex PCR. Of approximately 100,000 clones listed, around 87% were seen once; the top ten hold about 4.5%. Study observations and caveats: Regions 160-218 and 743-854 held dominance among vaccine-associated CD4 TCRs, which spanned spike. White British ancestry dominated among donors, who included more females, and clonal diversity was possibly underestimated. Reports indicate that nearly half of spike-specific TCRs are directed at unmutated variant regions.

The TCR comes from an adult who received the AZD1222 COVID-19 vaccine. This specimen was peripheral blood, taken 28 days after the second AZD1222 dose.

In DNA, the CDR3 is TGTGCCAGCAGCGGACGACAGGGTGCAACTAATGAAAAACTGTTTTTT. This codes for CASSGRQGATNEKLFF. The chain joins TRBV9 to TRBJ1-4; 7 bases map to TRBD1. From germline, CDR1 is SGDLS and CDR2 YYNGEE. CDR3 length: 16 amino acids. V dropped 3 bases and J dropped 0; count of bases not matched to a gene: 5.